This T cell receptor beta chain was identified during a study of T cell changes during pregnancy in multiple sclerosis. CDR3 length equals 13 residues. The V gene lost 0 bases and the J gene lost 3 bases, with 5 bases spanning the gap. Germline CDR1 KGHSY, CDR2 FQNENV. The table came from immunoSEQ multiplex PCR; TCRdb's copy has only in-frame clones and leaves some out. Among roughly 39,000 clones listed, approximately 91% were seen once. This TCR derives from a female donor with multiple sclerosis, enrolled in a pregnancy study. The material sequenced was PBMCs (not recorded whether the cells were cultured). V gene TRBV16 combines with J gene TRBJ1-1; D unresolved. The DNA for the CDR3 is TGTGCCAGCAGCCAATCAATCCACACTGAAGCTTTCTTT. Amino acids: CASSQSIHTEAFF.